What follows is one T cell receptor beta chain and its context. This clonotype was detected ten times or more. What this receptor recognizes is not known. Base qualities are not provided; no much larger clone lies one nucleotide away. TCR beta repertoires were profiled from peripheral blood of roughly twelve young patients with multiple sclerosis to demonstrate the VDJtools post-analysis software. Multiple sclerosis patients were children and adolescents aged about 6 to 17 years. Library generation was performed with PCR. Sequencing used an Illumina HiSeq 2500. Unique molecular identifiers were incorporated into TCR beta cDNA libraries to reduce PCR and sequencing biases. Per 1 to 10 million input T cells, roughly 0.5 million cDNA molecules were obtained, such that each molecule approximated one T cell. Patient libraries were prepared and sequenced with the same protocol used for the earlier healthy control dataset. Samples belonging to the same batch were prepared together, multiplexed and sequenced on a shared HiSeq lane. The study's own analysis went as follows. Raw barcoded reads were processed with MIGEC, and single-read molecular identifier groups were discarded before consensus assembly and CDR3 extraction. VDJtools was used for post-analysis of the clonotype tables, with diversity normalized by down-sampling every dataset to the smallest sample size. In repertoire overlap clustering, CDR3 amino acid sequences, but not nucleotide sequences, were matched to correct batch-related cross-sample contamination. TCRdb handled the public reads itself, with Q25 trimming in fastp and clone calling in MiXCR, and kept productive beta chains. For every CDR3 protein sequence, its rows merge into one entry that carries the most common genes and DNA. The V and J calls and clone size come from TCRdb's table, not from the authors' own analysis. Recorded for this sample are over 700,000 distinct CDR3 sequences; roughly 27% of them occurred a single time. Around 0.56% of the sample is held by the ten biggest clonotypes.

This sample was included in a study of post-analysis software for immune sequencing data (dated by TCRdb to about 2015). About the investigation overall: Recorded disease courses included relapsing-remitting, secondary progressive and progressive-relapsing multiple sclerosis, with some patients lacking subtype annotation. The patient repertoires were compared against 11 previously published healthy control repertoires obtained from donors aged 6 to 25 years. A subset of samples was prepared in parallel using single-end sample barcoding, then pooled and co-amplified after Illumina adapter ligation.

Reading from cysteine to phenylalanine, the CDR3 counts 13 amino acids. The only DNA kept is the CDR3, 39 bases in frame from the first base. The junction shows trimming of 7 bases on V and 7 bases on J, and the gene matches do not reach 5 bases of it. Broader findings and caveats from the paper: The multiple sclerosis patient group was slightly younger than the control group. Compared with controls, multiple sclerosis patients had significantly lower normalized Chao1 diversity, a finding suggesting substantial peripheral T-cell clonal expansion. When samples were clustered directly using the F measure, samples prepared in the same batch co-clustered strongly, which prompted a batch-effect correction. Significantly higher frequencies in patients than in controls were found for about 5 TRBV segments, including TRBV5-6, TRBV5-1 and TRBV20-1.

The chain is encoded by TRBV12-3 or TRBV12-4 joined to TRBJ2-1, with TRBD1 matching 9 junction bases. Sequenced material: blood. The receptor was isolated from a girl aged 5 to 17 with multiple sclerosis. The CDR3 sequence is CASKQGAQNEQFF. The nucleotide sequence is given as TGTGCCAGCAAACAGGGGGCGCAAAATGAGCAGTTCTTC.